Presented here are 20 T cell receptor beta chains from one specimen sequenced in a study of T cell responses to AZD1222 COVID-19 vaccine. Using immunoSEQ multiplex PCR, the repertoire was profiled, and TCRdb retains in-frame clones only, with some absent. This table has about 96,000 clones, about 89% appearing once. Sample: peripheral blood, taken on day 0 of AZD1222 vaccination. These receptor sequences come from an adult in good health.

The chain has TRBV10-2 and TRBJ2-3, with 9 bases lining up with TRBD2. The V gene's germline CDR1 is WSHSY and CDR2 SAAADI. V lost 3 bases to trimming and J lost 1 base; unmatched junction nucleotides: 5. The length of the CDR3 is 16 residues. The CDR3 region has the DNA TGCGCCAGCAGTGACCCGGCTAGCGGGGGCACAGATACGCAGTATTTT. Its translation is CASSDPASGGTDTQYF.

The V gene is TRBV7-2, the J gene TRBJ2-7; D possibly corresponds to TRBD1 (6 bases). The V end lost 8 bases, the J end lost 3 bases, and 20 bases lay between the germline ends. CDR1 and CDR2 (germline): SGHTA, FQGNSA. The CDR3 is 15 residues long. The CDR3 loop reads CASSPDRQRLYEQYF. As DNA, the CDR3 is TGTGCCAGCTCCCCAGACAGGCAGCGGCTCTACGAGCAGTACTTC.

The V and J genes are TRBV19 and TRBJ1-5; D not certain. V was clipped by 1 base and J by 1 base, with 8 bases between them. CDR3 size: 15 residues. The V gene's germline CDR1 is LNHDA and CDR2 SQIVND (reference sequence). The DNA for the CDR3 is TGTGCCAGTAGTATAGGGTTACAGAGCAATCAGCCCCAGCATTTT. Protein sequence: CASSIGLQSNQPQHF.

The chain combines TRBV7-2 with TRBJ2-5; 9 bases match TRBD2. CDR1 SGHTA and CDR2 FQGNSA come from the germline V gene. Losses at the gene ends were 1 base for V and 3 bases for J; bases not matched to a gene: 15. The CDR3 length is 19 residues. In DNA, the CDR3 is TGTGCCAGCAGCTTAGTCGGGCTAGCGGGGACCGTCGAAGAAGAGACCCAGTACTTC. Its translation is CASSLVGLAGTVEEETQYF.

The CDR3 sequence is CASRPDGGQTEAFF. DNA for the CDR3: TGTGCCAGCAGACCGGACGGAGGCCAAACTGAAGCTTTCTTT. The rearrangement links TRBV2 to TRBJ1-1; no definite D call. V dropped 6 bases and J dropped 5 bases, with 16 bases sitting between them. This CDR3 has 14 amino acids. Germline CDR1 reads SNHLY; CDR2 reads FYNNEI.

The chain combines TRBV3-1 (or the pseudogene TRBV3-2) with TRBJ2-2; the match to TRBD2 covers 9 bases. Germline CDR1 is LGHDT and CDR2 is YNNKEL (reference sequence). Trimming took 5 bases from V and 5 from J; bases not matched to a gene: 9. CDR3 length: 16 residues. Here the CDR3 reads CASSGVVTSGTGELFF. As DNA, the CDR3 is TGTGCCAGCAGCGGAGTAGTGACTAGCGGTACCGGGGAGCTGTTTTTT.

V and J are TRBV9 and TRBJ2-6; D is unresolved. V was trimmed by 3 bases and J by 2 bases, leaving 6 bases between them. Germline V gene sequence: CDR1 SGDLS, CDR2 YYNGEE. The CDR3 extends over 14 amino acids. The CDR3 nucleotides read TGTGCCAGCAGCGACGTTACTGGGGCCAACGTCCTGACTTTC. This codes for CASSDVTGANVLTF.

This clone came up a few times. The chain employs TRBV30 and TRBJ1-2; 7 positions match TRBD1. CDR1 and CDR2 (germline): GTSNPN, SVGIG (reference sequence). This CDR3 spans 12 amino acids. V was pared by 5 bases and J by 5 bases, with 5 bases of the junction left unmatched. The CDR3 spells CAWATGQYGYTF. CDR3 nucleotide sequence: TGTGCCTGGGCGACGGGACAGTATGGCTACACCTTC.

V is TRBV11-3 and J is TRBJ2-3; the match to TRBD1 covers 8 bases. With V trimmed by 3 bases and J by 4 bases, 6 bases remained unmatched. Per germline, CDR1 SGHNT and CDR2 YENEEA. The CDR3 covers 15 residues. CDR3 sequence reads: CASSFSSGGSDTQYF. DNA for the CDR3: TGTGCCAGCAGCTTTAGTTCAGGGGGCTCAGATACGCAGTATTTT.

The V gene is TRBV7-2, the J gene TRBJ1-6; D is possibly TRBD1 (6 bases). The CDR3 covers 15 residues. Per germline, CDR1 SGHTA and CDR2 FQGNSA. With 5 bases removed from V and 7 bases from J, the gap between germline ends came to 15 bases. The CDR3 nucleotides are TGTGCCAGCAGCCCACAGGGTCGACGGAATTCACCCCTCCACTTT. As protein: CASSPQGRRNSPLHF.

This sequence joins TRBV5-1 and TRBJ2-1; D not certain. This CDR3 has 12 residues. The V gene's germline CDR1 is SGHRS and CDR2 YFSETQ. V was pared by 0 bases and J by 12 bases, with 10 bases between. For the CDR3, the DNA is TGCGCCAGCAGCTTGGGTGGGTACGGGCAGTTCTTC. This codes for CASSLGGYGQFF. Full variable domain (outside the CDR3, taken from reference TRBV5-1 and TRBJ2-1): KAGVTQTPRYLIKTRGQQVTLSCSPISGHRSVSWYQQTPGQGLQFLFEYFSETQRNKGNFPGRFSGRQFSNSRSEMNVSTLELGDSALYLCASSLGGYGQFFGPGTRLTVL.

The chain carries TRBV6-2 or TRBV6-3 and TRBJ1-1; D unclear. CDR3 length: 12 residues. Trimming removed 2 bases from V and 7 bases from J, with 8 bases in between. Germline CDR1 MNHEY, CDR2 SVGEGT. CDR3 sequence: CASSYPRVEAFF. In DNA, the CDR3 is TGTGCCAGCAGTTACCCGAGGGTTGAAGCTTTCTTT.

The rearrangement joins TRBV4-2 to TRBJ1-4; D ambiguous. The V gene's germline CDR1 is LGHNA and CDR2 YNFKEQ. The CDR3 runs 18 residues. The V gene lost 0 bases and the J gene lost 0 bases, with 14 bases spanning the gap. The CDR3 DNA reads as TGTGCCAGCAGCCAAGATGGCCCAATGGTGTCAACTAATGAAAAACTGTTTTTT. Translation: CASSQDGPMVSTNEKLFF.

The CDR3 DNA sequence: TGTGCCAGCAGCCAGACCTTGACAGGGGGGTTCTCCTACGAGCAGTACTTC. Protein product: CASSQTLTGGFSYEQYF. The rearrangement uses TRBV5-4 and TRBJ2-7; 9 positions match TRBD1. Germline-derived CDR1 and CDR2 are SGHNT and YYREEE (reference sequence). CDR3 size: 17 residues. The ends lost 4 bases at V and 0 bases at J; junction bases unmatched: 11.

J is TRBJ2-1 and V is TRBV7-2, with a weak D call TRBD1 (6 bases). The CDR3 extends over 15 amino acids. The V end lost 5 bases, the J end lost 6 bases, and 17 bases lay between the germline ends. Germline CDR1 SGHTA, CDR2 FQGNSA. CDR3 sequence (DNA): TGTGCCAGCAGCATCCGCCACAGGGACGGCAATGAGCAGTTCTTC. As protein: CASSIRHRDGNEQFF.

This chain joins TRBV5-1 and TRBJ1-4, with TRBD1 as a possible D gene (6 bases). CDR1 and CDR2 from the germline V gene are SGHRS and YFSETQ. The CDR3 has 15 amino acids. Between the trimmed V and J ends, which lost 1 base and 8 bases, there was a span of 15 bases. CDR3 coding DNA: TGCGCCAGCAGCTTGAAGATGCAAGGGGGAGAAAAACTGTTTTTT. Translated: CASSLKMQGGEKLFF. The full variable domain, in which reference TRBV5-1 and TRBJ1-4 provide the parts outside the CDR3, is KAGVTQTPRYLIKTRGQQVTLSCSPISGHRSVSWYQQTPGQGLQFLFEYFSETQRNKGNFPGRFSGRQFSNSRSEMNVSTLELGDSALYLCASSLKMQGGEKLFFGSGTQLSVL.

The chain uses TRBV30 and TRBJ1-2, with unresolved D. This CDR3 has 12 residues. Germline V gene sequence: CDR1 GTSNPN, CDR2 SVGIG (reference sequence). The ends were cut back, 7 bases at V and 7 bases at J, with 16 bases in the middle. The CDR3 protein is CAYREHAAGYTF. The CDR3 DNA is TGTGCCTACCGGGAGCACGCCGCTGGCTACACCTTC.

CDR3: CASREGDPYEQYF. The CDR3 DNA is TGCGCCAGTAGGGAAGGGGATCCCTACGAGCAGTACTTC. This rearrangement joins TRBV5-1 to TRBJ2-7; tentative D call: TRBD1 (5 bases). This CDR3 has 13 residues. V gave up 8 bases and J gave up 2 bases, with 14 bases separating them. Germline lookup yields CDR1 SGHRS and CDR2 YFSETQ.

CDR3 sequence reads: CASSYDRVATQYF. Written as DNA, the CDR3 is TGTGCCAGCAGTTATGACAGGGTTGCGACCCAGTACTTC. The chain carries TRBV6-2 or TRBV6-3 and TRBJ2-5, with 7 bases identical to TRBD1. V trimming: 3 bases; J trimming: 7 bases; junction bases outside the gene matches: 5. The germline V gene encodes CDR1 MNHEY and CDR2 SVGEGT. The CDR3 is 13 amino acids.

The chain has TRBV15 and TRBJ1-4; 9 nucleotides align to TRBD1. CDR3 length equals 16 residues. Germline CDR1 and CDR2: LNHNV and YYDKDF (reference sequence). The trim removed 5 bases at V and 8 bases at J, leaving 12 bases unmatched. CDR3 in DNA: TGTGCCACCAGCCCCCGGGCCGGGACAGGGAGGGAAAAACTGTTTTTT. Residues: CATSPRAGTGREKLFF.